This TCR beta chain was observed in a study of blood T cell repertoires in COVID-19. Study at large: Italy, Spain and the United States were the sources of the convalescent and acute COVID-19 samples. Nucleic acid was either cDNA or gDNA, and it came from T cells, B-cell-depleted T cells, or PBMCs.

This clone has only one observation. The data were produced by immunoSEQ multiplex PCR, yet TCRdb's version contains in-frame clones alone and is incomplete. The sample consists of about 60,000 clones, roughly nine tenths of them appearing once. This CDR3 is built from 13 residues. V shed 5 bases, J shed 14 bases, and the junction held 9 bases outside the gene matches. Germline V lookup: CDR1 SEHNR, CDR2 FQNEAQ (reference sequence). The chain links TRBV7-9 to TRBJ2-6, with 7 nucleotides matching TRBD1. The sample consisted of peripheral blood. The sequence came from a human donor with acute or convalescent COVID-19. The donor label of this sample is uncertain. The CDR3 protein is CASSQTGLGILTF. For the CDR3, the DNA is TGTGCCAGCAGCCAGACAGGGTTAGGGATCCTGACTTTC.